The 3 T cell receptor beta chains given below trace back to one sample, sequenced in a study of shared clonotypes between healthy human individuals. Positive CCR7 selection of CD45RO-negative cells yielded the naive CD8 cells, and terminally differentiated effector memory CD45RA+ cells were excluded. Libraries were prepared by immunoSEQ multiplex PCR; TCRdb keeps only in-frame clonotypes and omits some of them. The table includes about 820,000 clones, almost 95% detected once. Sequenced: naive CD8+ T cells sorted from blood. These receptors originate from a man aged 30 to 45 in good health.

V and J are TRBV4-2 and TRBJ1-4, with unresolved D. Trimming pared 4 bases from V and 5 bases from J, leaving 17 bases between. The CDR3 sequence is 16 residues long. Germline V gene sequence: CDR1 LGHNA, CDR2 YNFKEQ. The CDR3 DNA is TGTGCCAGCAGCCGACTCAATATACAGAGCAATGAAAAACTGTTTTTT. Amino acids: CASSRLNIQSNEKLFF.

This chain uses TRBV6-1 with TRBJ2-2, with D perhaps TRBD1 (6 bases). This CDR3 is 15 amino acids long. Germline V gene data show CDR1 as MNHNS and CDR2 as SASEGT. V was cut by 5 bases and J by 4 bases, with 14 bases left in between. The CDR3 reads CASSLQGIGTGELFF. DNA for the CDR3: TGTGCCAGCAGTCTACAGGGAATCGGCACCGGGGAGCTGTTTTTT.

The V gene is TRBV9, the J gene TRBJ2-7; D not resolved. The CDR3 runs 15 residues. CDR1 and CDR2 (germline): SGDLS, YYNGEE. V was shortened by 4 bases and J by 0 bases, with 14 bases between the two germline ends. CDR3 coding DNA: TGTGCCAGCAGCCCCCGGACCGAGAGCTCCTACGAGCAGTACTTC. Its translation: CASSPRTESSYEQYF.